This entry lists 2 T cell receptor beta chains sequenced from one sample in a study of shared clonotypes between healthy human individuals. TCRdb keeps only in-frame clones here, not all; method: immunoSEQ multiplex PCR. The sample holds 490,000 or so clones, 79% seen once. The specimen was PBMCs. The receptor set was obtained from a middle-aged woman in good health. Some clones in this sample may be carry-over from other donors' samples.

The DNA for the CDR3 is TGTGCCAGCAGTTTAGGTGGGGCTAGCCCGCTGGGAGTGGAGCAGTACTTC. Protein product: CASSLGGASPLGVEQYF. The chain carries TRBV28 and TRBJ2-5, with D perhaps given as TRBD1 or TRBD2 (5 bases each). This CDR3 region has 17 residues. CDR1 and CDR2 from the germline V gene are MDHEN and SYDVKM. Trimming removed 2 bases at V and 11 bases at J, with 27 bases between.

The genes are TRBV5-6 and TRBJ2-1; D call uncertain. Germline V gives CDR1 SGHDT, CDR2 YYEEEE. The CDR3 consists of 14 residues. The V gene lost 2 bases and the J gene lost 8 bases, with 14 bases spanning the gap. CDR3 protein: CASSFLGGFDEQFF. The CDR3 bases are TGTGCCAGCAGCTTTTTGGGTGGGTTTGATGAGCAGTTCTTC. The complete variable domain, with remaining parts taken from reference TRBV5-6 and TRBJ2-1, reads DAGVTQSPTHLIKTRGQQVTLRCSPKSGHDTVSWYQQALGQGPQFIFQYYEEEERQRGNFPDRFSGHQFPNYSSELNVNALLLGDSALYLCASSFLGGFDEQFFGPGTRLTVL.